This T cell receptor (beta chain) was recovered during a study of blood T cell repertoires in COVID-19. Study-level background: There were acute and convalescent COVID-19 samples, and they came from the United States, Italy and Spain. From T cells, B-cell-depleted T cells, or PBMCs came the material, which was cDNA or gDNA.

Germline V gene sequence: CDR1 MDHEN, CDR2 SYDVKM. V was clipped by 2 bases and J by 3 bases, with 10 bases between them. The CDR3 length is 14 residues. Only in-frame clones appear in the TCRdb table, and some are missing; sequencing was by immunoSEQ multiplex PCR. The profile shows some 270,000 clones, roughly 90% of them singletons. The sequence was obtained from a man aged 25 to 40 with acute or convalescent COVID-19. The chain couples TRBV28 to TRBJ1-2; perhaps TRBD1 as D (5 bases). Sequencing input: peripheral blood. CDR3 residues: CASSLQGVDYGYTF. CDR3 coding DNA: TGTGCCAGCAGTTTACAAGGGGTTGACTATGGCTACACCTTC.